These T cell receptor beta chains were read from a single sample in a study of cytomegalovirus exposure and HLA in healthy donors. Generated by immunoSEQ multiplex PCR, the TCRdb table keeps only in-frame clones and is missing some. The sample consists of 200,000 to 250,000 clones, about 88% of them appearing once. The sequenced material came from PBMCs. Every receptor here comes from a man younger than 35 in good health and CMV-seropositive. The conserved cysteine and the conserved F or W are not part of the CDR3 here. Fields, in order: V gene, J gene, CDR3 protein.

TRBV9	TRBJ2-3	ASSEGADTQY
TRBV28	TRBJ2-7	ASSLPGASEQY
TRBV29-1	TRBJ2-5	SGRRGNQETQY
TRBV23-1	TRBJ2-1	ASSQLKRNEQF
TRBV28	TRBJ2-7	ASSSASGSLIYEQY
TRBV19	TRBJ2-1	ASRTSGGDNEQF
TRBV6-5	TRBJ2-7	ASRRTGSYEQY
TRBV27	TRBJ2-7	ASSLTASKYYEQY
TRBV5-6	TRBJ1-2	ASSFYGRSNYGYT
TRBV20-1	TRBJ2-1	SASFYNEQF
TRBV25-1	TRBJ2-7	ASSDDLAKEQY
TRBV7-9	TRBJ1-5	ASSLDRGGQPQH
TRBV6-5	TRBJ2-1	ASSYSGAFSYNEQF
TRBV19	TRBJ1-2	ASSITGDPSYGYT
TRBV19	TRBJ1-1	ASSHDSAEAF
TRBV2	TRBJ1-4	ASKGGATNEKLF
TRBV7-2	TRBJ1-3	ASSGGSSGNTIY
TRBV15	TRBJ2-2	ATSRDWSERGGLANTGELF